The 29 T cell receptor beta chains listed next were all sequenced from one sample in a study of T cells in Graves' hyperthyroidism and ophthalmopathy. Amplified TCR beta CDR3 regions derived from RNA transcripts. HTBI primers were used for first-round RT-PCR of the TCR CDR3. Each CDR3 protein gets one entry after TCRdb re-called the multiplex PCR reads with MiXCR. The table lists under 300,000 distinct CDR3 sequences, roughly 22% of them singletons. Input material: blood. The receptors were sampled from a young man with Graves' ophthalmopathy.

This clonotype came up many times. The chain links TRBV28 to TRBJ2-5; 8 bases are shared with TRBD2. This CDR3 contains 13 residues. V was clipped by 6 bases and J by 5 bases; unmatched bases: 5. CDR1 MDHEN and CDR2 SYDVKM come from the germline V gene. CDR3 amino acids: CASSLSGSETQYF. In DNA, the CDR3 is TGTGCCAGCAGCTTAAGCGGGAGTGAGACCCAGTACTTC.

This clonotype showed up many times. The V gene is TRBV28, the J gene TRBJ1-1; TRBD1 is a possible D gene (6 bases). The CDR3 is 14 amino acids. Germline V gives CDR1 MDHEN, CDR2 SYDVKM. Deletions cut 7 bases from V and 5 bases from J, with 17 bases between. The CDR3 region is CASTTGSLWTEAFF. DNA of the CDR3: TGTGCCAGCACCACAGGGTCCCTCTGGACTGAAGCTTTCTTT.

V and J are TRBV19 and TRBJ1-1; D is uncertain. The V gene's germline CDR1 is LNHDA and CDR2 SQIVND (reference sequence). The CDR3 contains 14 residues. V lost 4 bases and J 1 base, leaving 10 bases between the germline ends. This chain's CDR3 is CASSTGIANTEAFF. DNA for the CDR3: TGTGCCAGTAGTACGGGCATCGCGAACACTGAAGCTTTCTTT.

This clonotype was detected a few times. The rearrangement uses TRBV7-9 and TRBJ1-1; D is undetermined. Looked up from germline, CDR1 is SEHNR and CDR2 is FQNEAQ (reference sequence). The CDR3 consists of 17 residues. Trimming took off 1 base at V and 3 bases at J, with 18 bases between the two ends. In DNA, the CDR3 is TGTGCCAGCAGCTTAGGGGGTGGCAGCGTAGTTGACACTGAAGCTTTCTTT. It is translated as CASSLGGGSVVDTEAFF.

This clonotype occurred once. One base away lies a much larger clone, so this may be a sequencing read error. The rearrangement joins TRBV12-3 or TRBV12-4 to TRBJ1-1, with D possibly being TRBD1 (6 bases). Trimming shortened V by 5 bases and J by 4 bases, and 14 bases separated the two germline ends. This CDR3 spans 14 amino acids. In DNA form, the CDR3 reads TGTGCCAGCAGTGGACAGAGCATGAGCACTGAAGCTTTCTTT. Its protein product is CASSGQSMSTEAFF.

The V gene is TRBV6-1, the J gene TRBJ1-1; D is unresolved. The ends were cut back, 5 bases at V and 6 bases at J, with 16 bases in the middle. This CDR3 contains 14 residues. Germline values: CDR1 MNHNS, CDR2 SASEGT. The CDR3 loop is CASSPRGIRAEAFF. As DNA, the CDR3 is TGTGCCAGCAGTCCCCGGGGTATTAGGGCTGAAGCTTTCTTT.

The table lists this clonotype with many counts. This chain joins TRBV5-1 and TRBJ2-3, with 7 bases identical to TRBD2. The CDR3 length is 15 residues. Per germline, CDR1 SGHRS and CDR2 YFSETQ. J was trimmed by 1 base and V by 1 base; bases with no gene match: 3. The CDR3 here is CASSLRGSGTDTQYF. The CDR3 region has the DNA TGCGCCAGCAGCTTGCGCGGGAGCGGCACAGATACGCAGTATTTT.

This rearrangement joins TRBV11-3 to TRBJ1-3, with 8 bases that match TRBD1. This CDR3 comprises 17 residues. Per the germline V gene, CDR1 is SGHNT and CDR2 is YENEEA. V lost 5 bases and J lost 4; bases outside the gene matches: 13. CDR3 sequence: CASSTRTGRMAGNTIYF. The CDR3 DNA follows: TGTGCCAGCAGCACCCGGACAGGGAGGATGGCAGGAAACACCATATATTTT.

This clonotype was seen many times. The DNA of the CDR3 is TGTGCCAGCAGCTTTAACAGCAATCAGCCCCAGCATTTT. Its translation: CASSFNSNQPQHF. This chain joins TRBV12-3 or TRBV12-4 and TRBJ1-5, with D uncertain. This CDR3 comprises 13 residues. The V end lost 6 bases, the J end lost 1 base, and 7 bases lay between the germline ends.

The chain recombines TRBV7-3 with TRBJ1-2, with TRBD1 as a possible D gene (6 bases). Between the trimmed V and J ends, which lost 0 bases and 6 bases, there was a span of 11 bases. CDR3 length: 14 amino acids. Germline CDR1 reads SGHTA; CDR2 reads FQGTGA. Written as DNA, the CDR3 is TGTGCCAGCAGCTTAACGGGGGGCCAGGATGGCTACACCTTC. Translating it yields CASSLTGGQDGYTF.

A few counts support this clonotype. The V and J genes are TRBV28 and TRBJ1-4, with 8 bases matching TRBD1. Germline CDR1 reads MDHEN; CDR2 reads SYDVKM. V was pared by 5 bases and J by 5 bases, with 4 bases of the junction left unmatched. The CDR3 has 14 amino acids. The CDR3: CASSDRGRNEKLFF. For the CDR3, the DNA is TGTGCCAGCAGTGACAGGGGTCGGAATGAAAAACTGTTTTTT.

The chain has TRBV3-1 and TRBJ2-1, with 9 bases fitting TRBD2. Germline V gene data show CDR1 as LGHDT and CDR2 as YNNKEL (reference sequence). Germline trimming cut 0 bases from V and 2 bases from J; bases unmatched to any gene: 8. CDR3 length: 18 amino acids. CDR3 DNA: TGTGCCAGCAGCCAAGAGTTGGCGGCGGGAGGGCCCTACAATGAGCAGTTCTTC. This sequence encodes CASSQELAAGGPYNEQFF.

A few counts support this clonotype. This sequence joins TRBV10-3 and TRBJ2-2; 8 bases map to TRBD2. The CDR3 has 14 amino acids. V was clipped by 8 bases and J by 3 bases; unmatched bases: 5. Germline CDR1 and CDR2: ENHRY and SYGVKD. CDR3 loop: CAISDGGDTGELFF. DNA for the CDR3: TGTGCCATCTCGGACGGGGGGGACACCGGGGAGCTGTTTTTT.

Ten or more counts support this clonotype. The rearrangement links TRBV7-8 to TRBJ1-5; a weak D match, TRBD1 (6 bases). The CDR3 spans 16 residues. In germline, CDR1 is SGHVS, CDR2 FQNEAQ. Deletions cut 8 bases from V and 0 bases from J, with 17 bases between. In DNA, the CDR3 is TGTGCCAGCGGCGACGGGGGCCTACGTAGCAATCAGCCCCAGCATTTT. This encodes CASGDGGLRSNQPQHF.

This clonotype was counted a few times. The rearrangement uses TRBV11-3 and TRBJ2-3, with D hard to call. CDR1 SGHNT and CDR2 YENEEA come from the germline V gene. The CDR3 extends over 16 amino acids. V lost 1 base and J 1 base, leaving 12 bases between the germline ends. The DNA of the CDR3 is TGTGCCAGCAGCTTAGGGTATTTACCCGGCACAGATACGCAGTATTTT. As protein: CASSLGYLPGTDTQYF. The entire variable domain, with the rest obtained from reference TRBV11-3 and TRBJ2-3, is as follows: EAGVVQSPRYKIIEKKQPVAFWCNPISGHNTLYWYLQNLGQGPELLIRYENEEAVDDSQLPKDRFSAERLKGVDSTLKIQPAELGDSAVYLCASSLGYLPGTDTQYFGPGTRLTVL.

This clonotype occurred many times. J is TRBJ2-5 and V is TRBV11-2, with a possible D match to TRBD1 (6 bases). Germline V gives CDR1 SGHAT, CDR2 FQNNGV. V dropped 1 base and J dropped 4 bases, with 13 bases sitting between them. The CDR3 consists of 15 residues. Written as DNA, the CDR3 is TGTGCCAGCAGCTTAGTAGCAGGGGTTCGAGAGACCCAGTACTTC. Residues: CASSLVAGVRETQYF.

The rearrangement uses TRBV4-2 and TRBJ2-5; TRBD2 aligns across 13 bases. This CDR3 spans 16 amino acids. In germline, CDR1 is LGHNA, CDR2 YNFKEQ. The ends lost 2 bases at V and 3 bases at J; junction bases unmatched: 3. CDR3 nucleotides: TGTGCCAGCAGCCAACGACTAGCGGGAGGCAAAGAGACCCAGTACTTC. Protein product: CASSQRLAGGKETQYF.

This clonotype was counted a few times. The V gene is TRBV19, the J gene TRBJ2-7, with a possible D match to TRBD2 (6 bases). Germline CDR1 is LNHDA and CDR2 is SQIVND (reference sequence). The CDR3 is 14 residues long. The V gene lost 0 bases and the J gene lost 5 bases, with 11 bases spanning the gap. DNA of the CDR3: TGTGCCAGTAGTATAGAGGGGGGTATCGACGAGCAGTACTTC. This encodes CASSIEGGIDEQYF.

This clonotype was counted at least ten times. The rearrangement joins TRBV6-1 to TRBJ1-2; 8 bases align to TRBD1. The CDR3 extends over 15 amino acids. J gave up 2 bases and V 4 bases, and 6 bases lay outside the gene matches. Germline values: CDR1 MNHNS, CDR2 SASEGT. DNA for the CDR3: TGTGCCAGCAGTGCCCTTAGGACAGGGAACTATGGCTACACCTTC. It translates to CASSALRTGNYGYTF.

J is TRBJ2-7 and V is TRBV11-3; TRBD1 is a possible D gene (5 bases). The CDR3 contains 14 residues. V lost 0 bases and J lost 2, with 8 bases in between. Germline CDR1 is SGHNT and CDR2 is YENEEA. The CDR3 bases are TGTGCCAGCAGCTTAGAAGCCAGGGCCTACGAGCAGTACTTC. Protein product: CASSLEARAYEQYF.

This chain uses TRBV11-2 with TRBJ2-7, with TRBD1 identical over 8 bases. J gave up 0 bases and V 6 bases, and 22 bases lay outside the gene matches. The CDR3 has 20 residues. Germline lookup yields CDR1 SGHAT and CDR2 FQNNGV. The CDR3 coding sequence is TGTGCCAGCAGACCGATCGCAGGGGGCGGAAAAAATAAGAGCTCCTACGAGCAGTACTTC. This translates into CASRPIAGGGKNKSSYEQYF.

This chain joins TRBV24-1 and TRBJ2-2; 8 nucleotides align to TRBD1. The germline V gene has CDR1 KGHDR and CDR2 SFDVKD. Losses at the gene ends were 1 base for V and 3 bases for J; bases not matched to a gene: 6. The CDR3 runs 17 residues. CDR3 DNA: TGTGCCACCAGTGATTTTGGGCAGGGGGCGGACACCGGGGAGCTGTTTTTT. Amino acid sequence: CATSDFGQGADTGELFF.

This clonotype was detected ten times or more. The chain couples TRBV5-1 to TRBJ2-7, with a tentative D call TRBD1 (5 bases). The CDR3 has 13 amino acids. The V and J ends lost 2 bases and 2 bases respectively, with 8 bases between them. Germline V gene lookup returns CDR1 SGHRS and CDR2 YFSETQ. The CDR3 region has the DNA TGCGCCAGCAGCTTTCCGGACACCTACGAGCAGTACTTC. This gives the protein CASSFPDTYEQYF.

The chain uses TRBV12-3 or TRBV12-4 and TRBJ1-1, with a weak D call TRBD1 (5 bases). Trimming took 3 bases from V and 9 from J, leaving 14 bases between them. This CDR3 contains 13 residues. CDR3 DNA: TGTGCCAGCAGTTTGGGGGGGGGGGTGAAAGCTTTCTTT. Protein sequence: CASSLGGGVKAFF.

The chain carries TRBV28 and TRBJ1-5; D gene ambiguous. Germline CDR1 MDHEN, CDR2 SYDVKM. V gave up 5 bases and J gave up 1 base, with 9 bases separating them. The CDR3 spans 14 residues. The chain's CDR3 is CASSLLDSNQPQHF. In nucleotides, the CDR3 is TGTGCCAGCAGTCTTCTAGACAGCAATCAGCCCCAGCATTTT. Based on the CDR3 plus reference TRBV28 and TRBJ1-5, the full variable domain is DVKVTQSSRYLVKRTGEKVFLECVQDMDHENMFWYRQDPGLGLRLIYFSYDVKMKEKGDIPEGYSVSREKKERFSLILESASTNQTSMYLCASSLLDSNQPQHFGDGTRLSIL.

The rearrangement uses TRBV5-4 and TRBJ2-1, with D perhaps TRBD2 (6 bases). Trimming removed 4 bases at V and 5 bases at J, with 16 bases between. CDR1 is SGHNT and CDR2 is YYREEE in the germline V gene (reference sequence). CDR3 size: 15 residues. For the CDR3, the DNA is TGTGCCAGCAGCCTCCCCGGGAGAGGGGACAATGAGCAGTTCTTC. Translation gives CASSLPGRGDNEQFF.

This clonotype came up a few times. CDR3 residues: CASRSGRLNTEAFF. The CDR3 DNA reads as TGTGCCAGCAGATCAGGACGGTTGAACACTGAAGCTTTCTTT. The chain links TRBV6-1 to TRBJ1-1; no definite D call. Trimming pared 6 bases from V and 0 bases from J, leaving 11 bases between. This CDR3 contains 14 residues. CDR1 is MNHNS and CDR2 is SASEGT in the germline V gene.

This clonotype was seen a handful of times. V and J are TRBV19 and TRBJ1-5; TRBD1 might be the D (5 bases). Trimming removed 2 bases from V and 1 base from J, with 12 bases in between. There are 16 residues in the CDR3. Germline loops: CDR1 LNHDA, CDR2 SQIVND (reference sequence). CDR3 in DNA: TGTGCCAGTAGTATATGGCGGACACCGAGCAATCAGCCCCAGCATTTT. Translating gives CASSIWRTPSNQPQHF.

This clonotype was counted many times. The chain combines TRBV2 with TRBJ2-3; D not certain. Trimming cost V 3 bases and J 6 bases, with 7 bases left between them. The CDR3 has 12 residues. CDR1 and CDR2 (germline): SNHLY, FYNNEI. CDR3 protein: CASSEYGDTQYF. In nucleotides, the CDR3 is TGTGCCAGCAGTGAGTACGGGGATACGCAGTATTTT.